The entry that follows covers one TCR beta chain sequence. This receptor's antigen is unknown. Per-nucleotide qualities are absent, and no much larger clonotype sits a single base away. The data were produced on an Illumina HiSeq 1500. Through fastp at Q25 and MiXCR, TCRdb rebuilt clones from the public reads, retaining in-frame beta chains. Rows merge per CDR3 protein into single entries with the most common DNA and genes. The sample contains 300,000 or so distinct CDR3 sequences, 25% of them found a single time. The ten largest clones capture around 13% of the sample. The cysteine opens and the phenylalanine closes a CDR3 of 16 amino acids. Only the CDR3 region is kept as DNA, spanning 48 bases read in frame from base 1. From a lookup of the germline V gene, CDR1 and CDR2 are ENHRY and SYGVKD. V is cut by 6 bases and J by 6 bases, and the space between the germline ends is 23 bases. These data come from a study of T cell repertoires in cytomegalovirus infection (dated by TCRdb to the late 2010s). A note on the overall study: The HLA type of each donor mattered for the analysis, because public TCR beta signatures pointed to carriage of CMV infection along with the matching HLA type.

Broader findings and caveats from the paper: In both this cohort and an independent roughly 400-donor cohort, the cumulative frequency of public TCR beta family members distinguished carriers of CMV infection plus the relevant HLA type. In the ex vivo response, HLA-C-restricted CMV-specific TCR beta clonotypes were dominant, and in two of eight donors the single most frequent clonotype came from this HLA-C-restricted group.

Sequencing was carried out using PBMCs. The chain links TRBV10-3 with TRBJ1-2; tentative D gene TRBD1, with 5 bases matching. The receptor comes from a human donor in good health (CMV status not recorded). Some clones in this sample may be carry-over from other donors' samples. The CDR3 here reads CAIRDFRQGVENGYTF. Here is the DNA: TGTGCCATCAGGGATTTCCGGCAGGGTGTAGAGAATGGCTACACCTTC.